A single sample is the source of the 14 T cell receptor beta chains below, sequenced in a study of blood T cell repertoires in COVID-19 (TCRdb year 2020). Library preparation was by the immunoSEQ multiplex PCR assay. TCRdb holds this immuneACCESS table with in-frame rearrangements only. Some clones are missing; in checked studies, unresolved V genes explain under half, and the rest has no known cause. In this sample the table shows more than 450,000 clones, roughly nine tenths of which occur a single time. In total, the top ten clones hold roughly 0.7% of the sample. The material sequenced was PBMCs or T cells enriched from blood (not recorded which). These receptors all come from a woman aged 18-29 years who had recovered from COVID-19.

On this clone: Different DNA sequences within this sample yield the same CDR3. This sequence joins TRBV2 and TRBJ1-4, with 9 positions matching TRBD1. CDR1 and CDR2 from the germline V gene are SNHLY and FYNNEI. Germline trimming cut 5 bases from V and 6 bases from J; bases unmatched to any gene: 4. The CDR3 totals 14 residues. The CDR3 reads CASSLDRGDEKLFF. The CDR3 bases are TGTGCCAGCAGTCTGGACAGGGGAGATGAAAAACTGTTTTTT.

The DNA for the CDR3 is TGTGCCAGCTCTCCCCAGGGACAGTTCAATTCACCCCTCCACTTT. As protein: CASSPQGQFNSPLHF. The genes are TRBV18 and TRBJ1-6; 7 bases agree with TRBD1. The CDR3 loop spans 15 amino acids. CDR1 KGHSH and CDR2 LQKENI come from the germline V gene. J was trimmed by 7 bases and V by 6 bases; bases with no gene match: 9. Combining the CDR3 with reference TRBV18 and TRBJ1-6 gives the whole variable domain NAGVMQNPRHLVRRRGQEARLRCSPMKGHSHVYWYRQLPEEGLKFMVYLQKENIIDESGMPKERFSAEFPKEGPSILRIQQVVRGDSAAYFCASSPQGQFNSPLHFGNGTRLTVT.

The CDR3 region is CASSVRGGTNYGYTF. The CDR3 coding sequence is TGTGCCAGCAGTGTTAGGGGGGGAACTAACTATGGCTACACCTTC. The rearrangement links TRBV2 to TRBJ1-2; TRBD1 is a possible D gene (6 bases). In germline, CDR1 is SNHLY, CDR2 FYNNEI. The CDR3 covers 15 residues. The V end was cut by 4 bases, the J end by 0 bases, with 12 bases between.

CDR3 amino acids: CASSLFSGRGASEGYTF. CDR3 sequence (DNA): TGTGCCAGCAGTTTATTCAGTGGGAGGGGAGCATCAGAGGGCTACACCTTC. The chain employs TRBV27 and TRBJ1-2, with D perhaps TRBD1 (5 bases). CDR1 is MNHEY and CDR2 is SMNVEV in the germline V gene (reference sequence). Deletions cut 1 base from V and 8 bases from J, with 23 bases between. This CDR3 has 17 residues.

The chain is built from TRBV12-5 and TRBJ1-5; D not certain. The V end was cut by 8 bases, the J end by 6 bases, with 14 bases between. There are 13 residues in the CDR3. CDR1 and CDR2 (germline): LGHNT, FRNRAP. In DNA form, the CDR3 reads TGTGCTAGTCTTAAAAGCGCGGGTCAGCCCCAGCATTTT. Encoded protein: CASLKSAGQPQHF.

The chain carries TRBV21-1 and TRBJ1-2; TRBD1 is the table's D call, not checked against the DNA. TRBV21-1 has pseudogene status. The length of the CDR3 is 14 residues. CDR3 DNA sequence: TGTGCCAGCTTAAGACGGGACAGGGTAGTTGGCTACACCTTC. The encoded protein is CASLRRDRVVGYTF.

The CDR3 spells CASSRTPGGSLGEQFF. For the CDR3, the DNA is TGTGCCAGCAGCCGGACTCCCGGCGGCTCCCTCGGTGAGCAGTTCTTC. The chain joins TRBV5-5 to TRBJ2-1; perhaps TRBD2 as D (5 bases). The CDR3 runs 16 residues. Germline V gene lookup returns CDR1 SGHKS and CDR2 YYEKEE (reference sequence). V dropped 4 bases and J dropped 9 bases, with 23 bases sitting between them.

This clone has a single count. This chain uses TRBV19 with TRBJ1-1; 9 nucleotides match TRBD1. The CDR3 runs to 15 residues. CDR1 and CDR2 from the germline V gene are LNHDA and SQIVND (reference sequence). Germline trimming cut 6 bases from V and 0 bases from J; bases unmatched to any gene: 5. The CDR3 is CASSPGTGMNTEAFF. DNA for the CDR3: TGTGCCAGTAGCCCCGGGACAGGGATGAACACTGAAGCTTTCTTT.

The chain is built from TRBV27 and TRBJ2-3, with D hard to call. The germline V gene encodes CDR1 MNHEY and CDR2 SMNVEV (reference sequence). Trimming left V 5 bases short and J 6 bases short, with 18 bases between. The CDR3 length is 15 residues. CDR3 protein: CASSPTQILGDTQYF. CDR3 nucleotide sequence: TGTGCCAGCAGTCCCACCCAGATACTCGGGGATACGCAGTATTTT.

The chain couples TRBV18 to TRBJ2-1; the D is unclear. Germline-derived CDR1 and CDR2 are KGHSH and LQKENI. Trimming shortened V by 1 base and J by 4 bases, and 5 bases separated the two germline ends. The CDR3 sequence is 13 residues long. In DNA form, the CDR3 reads TGTGCCAGCTCACCACAACTATACAATGAGCAGTTCTTC. Amino acids: CASSPQLYNEQFF. The entire variable domain, with the rest obtained from reference TRBV18 and TRBJ2-1, is as follows: NAGVMQNPRHLVRRRGQEARLRCSPMKGHSHVYWYRQLPEEGLKFMVYLQKENIIDESGMPKERFSAEFPKEGPSILRIQQVVRGDSAAYFCASSPQLYNEQFFGPGTRLTVL.

This rearrangement joins TRBV10-3 to TRBJ1-3; 9 bases are shared with TRBD1. The CDR3 runs to 15 residues. After removal of 4 bases from V and 0 bases from J, the junction contained 1 base not matched to a gene. Germline CDR1 and CDR2: ENHRY and SYGVKD. CDR3 loop: CAISGTGVSGNTIYF. CDR3 sequence (DNA): TGTGCCATCAGTGGGACAGGGGTCTCTGGAAACACCATATATTTT.

V is TRBV5-1 and J is TRBJ1-2; TRBD1 agrees at 7 bases. CDR1 is SGHRS and CDR2 is YFSETQ in the germline V gene. The trim removed 5 bases at V and 4 bases at J, leaving 14 bases unmatched. CDR3 length: 16 amino acids. The CDR3 protein is CASSSLFDRALYGYTF. The CDR3 DNA follows: TGCGCCAGCAGTTCCCTTTTTGACAGGGCCCTCTATGGCTACACCTTC.

This clone was recorded once. The rearrangement joins TRBV13 to TRBJ2-5; 10 bases match TRBD2. There are 21 residues in the CDR3. V dropped 1 base and J dropped 2; count of bases not matched to a gene: 19. Germline assignment: CDR1 PRHDT and CDR2 FYEKMQ (reference sequence). The CDR3 DNA follows: TGTGCCAGCAGCTTAGTCAGGCCTCGGACTAGCGGAAACTCCTTTCAAGAGACCCAGTACTTC. This gives the protein CASSLVRPRTSGNSFQETQYF.

The chain has TRBV7-9 and TRBJ2-5; D is ambiguous. The CDR3 covers 15 residues. Germline V CDR1 and CDR2: SEHNR, FQNEAQ (reference sequence). Between the trimmed V and J ends, which lost 5 bases and 1 base, there was a span of 14 bases. Written as DNA, the CDR3 is TGTGCCAGCAGCCCCCTACAGAGTACCCAAGAGACCCAGTACTTC. It is translated as CASSPLQSTQETQYF.